A single sample is the source of the 19 T cell receptor beta chains below, sequenced in a study of T cells in Graves' hyperthyroidism and ophthalmopathy. Amplified TCR beta CDR3 regions derived from RNA transcripts. Primed by the HTBI set, a first-round RT-PCR was run on the TCR CDR3. TCRdb independently ran MiXCR on the multiplex PCR reads; one entry per CDR3 protein. This sample yields around 800,000 distinct CDR3 sequences, of which about two fifths are seen a single time; over 8% belongs to the top ten. Sample: blood. Receptors were obtained from a man aged 18-30 years with Graves' hyperthyroidism.

This clonotype appeared once. A much larger clone sits a single nucleotide away, making a read error possible. This likely comes from a read error, as the CDR3 has no conserved phenylalanine or tryptophan at its end. The chain employs TRBV10-3 and TRBJ2-7; D is uncertain. The CDR3 is 11 amino acids. In germline, CDR1 is ENHRY, CDR2 SYGVKD. The CDR3 DNA reads as TGTGCCATCAGTGACTCCCACGAGCAGTACCTC. It translates to CAISDSHEQYL.

The gene calls are TRBV5-4 and TRBJ2-7; 13 bases agree with TRBD2. V shed 4 bases, J shed 4 bases, and the junction held 11 bases outside the gene matches. CDR1 SGHNT and CDR2 YYREEE come from the germline V gene (reference sequence). This CDR3 is built from 17 residues. CDR3 in DNA: TGTGCCAGCAGCCCCGGCGGGACTAGCGGGGAAGTGTACGAGCAGTACTTC. Encoded protein: CASSPGGTSGEVYEQYF.

This clonotype has only a few counts. The J gene is TRBJ1-1, the V gene TRBV11-2, with D uncertain. This CDR3 comprises 14 residues. V lost 4 bases and J lost 6, with 15 bases in between. CDR1 and CDR2 from the germline V gene are SGHAT and FQNNGV. The CDR3 DNA reads TGTGCCAGCAGCTCCTACGGCAGGTTCCCTGAAGCTTTCTTT. Encoded protein: CASSSYGRFPEAFF.

There are many counts of this clonotype. The chain uses TRBV7-9 and TRBJ2-7, with a weak D call TRBD2 (5 bases). CDR1 is SEHNR, CDR2 FQNEAQ, per germline (reference sequence). Trimming removed 5 bases at V and 0 bases at J, with 14 bases between. The CDR3 is made up of 15 amino acids. CDR3 sequence (DNA): TGTGCCAGCAGCCCGGCGGGCGGCGACTCCTACGAGCAGTACTTC. The encoded protein is CASSPAGGDSYEQYF.

The J gene is TRBJ1-1, the V gene TRBV2; 8 nucleotides line up with TRBD1. Trimming cost V 6 bases and J 1 base; bases outside gene matches: 4. The germline V gene encodes CDR1 SNHLY and CDR2 FYNNEI. The CDR3 loop spans 14 amino acids. The CDR3, as DNA: TGTGCCAGCAGAAAAGGACAGGGGAACACTGAAGCTTTCTTT. This gives the protein CASRKGQGNTEAFF.

This clonotype was recorded a few times. The chain recombines TRBV19 with TRBJ2-7; possible D gene TRBD2, 5 bases. Per germline, CDR1 LNHDA and CDR2 SQIVND (reference sequence). The length of the CDR3 is 13 residues. Trimming took 5 bases from V and 7 from J, leaving 15 bases between them. The CDR3 DNA is TGTGCCAGTAGTCTCACCTCCCCGGGAGAGCAGTACTTC. It translates to CASSLTSPGEQYF.

This clonotype was seen at least ten times. V and J are TRBV12-3 or TRBV12-4 and TRBJ1-1; D ambiguous. The CDR3 loop spans 10 amino acids. Trimming pared 5 bases from V and 11 bases from J, leaving 9 bases between. CDR3 DNA: TGTGCCAGCAGTCCCAGAGGCGCTTTCTTT. The encoded protein is CASSPRGAFF.

In this sample, this clonotype turned up a few times. The chain has TRBV5-6 and TRBJ2-5; D is unclear. The CDR3 is 14 amino acids. The germline V gene encodes CDR1 SGHDT and CDR2 YYEEEE. The V end lost 0 bases, the J end lost 4 bases, and 10 bases lay between the germline ends. The CDR3 nucleotides are TGTGCCAGCAGCTTGGATAGAGTGGGAGAGACCCAGTACTTC. Residues: CASSLDRVGETQYF.

This chain connects TRBV20-1 to TRBJ1-6, with 10 bases identical to TRBD1. There are 14 residues in the CDR3. Germline assignment: CDR1 DFQATT and CDR2 SNEGSKA (reference sequence). V lost 6 bases, J lost 7 bases, and 6 bases stayed unmatched. CDR3: CSAPGQGVNSPLHF. CDR3 in DNA: TGCAGTGCCCCTGGACAGGGGGTGAATTCACCCCTCCACTTT.

A word on this clonotype: The CDR3 does not close with the conserved phenylalanine or tryptophan, likely indicating a read error. The chain joins TRBV20-1 to TRBJ2-5; 8 bases fit TRBD1. With V trimmed by 6 bases and J by 1 base, 4 bases remained unmatched. Germline values: CDR1 DFQATT, CDR2 SNEGSKA (reference sequence). This CDR3 has 13 residues. The CDR3 reads CSAPQGAQETQYL. The CDR3 bases are TGCAGTGCCCCTCAGGGGGCCCAAGAGACCCAGTACCTC.

Concerning this clonotype: The junction departs from the called germline gene at one end, perhaps through a read error. The chain uses TRBV7-6 and TRBJ2-7; 8 bases line up with TRBD1. This CDR3 is built from 15 residues. Germline CDR1 and CDR2: SGHVS and FNYEAQ. The CDR3 spells CAGSHGQGRPGEQYF. CDR3 coding DNA: TGTGCCGGCAGTCACGGACAGGGCCGACCGGGGGAGCAGTACTTC.

Of note for this clonotype: This sequence may be a read error, since a much larger clone differs from it by one base. This CDR3 fails to terminate in the conserved phenylalanine or tryptophan, so it likely reflects a read error. V and J are TRBV7-2 and TRBJ1-6, with no clear D. Germline values: CDR1 SGHTA, CDR2 FQGNSA. V lost 2 bases, J lost 9 bases, and 14 bases lay in between. This CDR3 spans 15 amino acids. In nucleotides, the CDR3 is TGTGCCAGCAGCTTACCAGCCAGTTCTGGTTCACCCCTCCACCTT. Protein: CASSLPASSGSPLHL.

This sequence joins TRBV15 and TRBJ2-1; D remains ambiguous. The germline gives CDR1 LNHNV, CDR2 YYDKDF (reference sequence). The CDR3 consists of 14 residues. Trimming took 0 bases from V and 8 from J, leaving 11 bases between them. The CDR3 DNA reads as TGTGCCACCAGCAGAGATGCACCGAACGATGAGCAGTTCTTC. Amino acid sequence: CATSRDAPNDEQFF.

A word on this clonotype: One junction end does not reproduce the germline sequence, and a read error may be involved. The rearrangement links TRBV10-3 to TRBJ1-6; no reliable D call. The CDR3 is 16 residues long. Germline V gene sequence: CDR1 ENHRY, CDR2 SYGVKD. CDR3 in amino acids: CASSYSAGEDNSPLHF. The CDR3, as DNA: TGTGCCAGCAGTTACTCGGCAGGCGAGGACAATTCACCCCTCCACTTT.

This clonotype was counted many times. The V gene is TRBV7-9, the J gene TRBJ1-1; D ambiguous. Germline CDR1 is SEHNR and CDR2 is FQNEAQ (reference sequence). The CDR3 runs to 13 residues. Trimming removed 2 bases at V and 0 bases at J, with 4 bases between. The CDR3 coding sequence is TGTGCCAGCAGCTTACCCTTGAACACTGAAGCTTTCTTT. This codes for CASSLPLNTEAFF.

This clonotype showed up many times. The chain employs TRBV7-9 and TRBJ2-2; maybe TRBD1 (5 bases). The CDR3 is 14 residues long. V was clipped by 6 bases and J by 4 bases, with 12 bases between them. In germline, CDR1 is SEHNR, CDR2 FQNEAQ (reference sequence). The CDR3 here is CASRTTGSTGELFF. In nucleotides, the CDR3 is TGTGCCAGCAGGACCACAGGATCCACCGGGGAGCTGTTTTTT.

V gene TRBV5-8 combines with J gene TRBJ2-5, with D possibly matching TRBD2 (6 bases). V was pared by 7 bases and J by 6 bases, with 16 bases between. Per germline, CDR1 SGHTS and CDR2 YDEGEE. This CDR3 spans 13 amino acids. DNA of the CDR3: TGTGCCAGCGGTCTGGACGGGGGAAAGACCCAGTACTTC. Encoded protein: CASGLDGGKTQYF.

This chain uses TRBV29-1 with TRBJ2-3; TRBD1 matches at 12 bases. Germline V gene lookup returns CDR1 SQVTM and CDR2 ANQGSEA. The ends lost 6 bases at V and 2 bases at J; junction bases unmatched: 6. The CDR3 is made up of 15 amino acids. The CDR3 DNA reads TGCAGCGTAGAGGGACAGGGGGCCCTCACAGATACGCAGTATTTT. It yields the protein CSVEGQGALTDTQYF.

This clonotype was recorded many times. The rearrangement joins TRBV20-1 to TRBJ1-2, with D possibly TRBD1 on 5 matching bases. Per the germline V gene, CDR1 is DFQATT and CDR2 is SNEGSKA (reference sequence). The length of the CDR3 is 11 residues. V lost 3 bases and J 8 bases, leaving 10 bases between the germline ends. In nucleotides, the CDR3 is TGCAGTGCTAGCGGCAACAGGGGCTACACCTTC. Protein: CSASGNRGYTF.